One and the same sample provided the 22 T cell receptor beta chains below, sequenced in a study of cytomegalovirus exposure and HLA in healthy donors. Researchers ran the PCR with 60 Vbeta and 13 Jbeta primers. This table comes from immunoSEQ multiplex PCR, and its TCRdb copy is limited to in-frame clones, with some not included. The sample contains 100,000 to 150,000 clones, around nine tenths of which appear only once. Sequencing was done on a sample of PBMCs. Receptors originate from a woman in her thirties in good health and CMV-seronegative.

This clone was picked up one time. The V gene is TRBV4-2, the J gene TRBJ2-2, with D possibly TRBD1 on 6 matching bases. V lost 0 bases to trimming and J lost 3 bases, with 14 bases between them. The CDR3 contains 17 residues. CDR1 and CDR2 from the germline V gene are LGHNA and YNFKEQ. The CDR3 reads CASSQEASDRYTGELFF. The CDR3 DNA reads TGTGCCAGCAGCCAAGAAGCCTCCGACAGGTACACCGGGGAGCTGTTTTTT.

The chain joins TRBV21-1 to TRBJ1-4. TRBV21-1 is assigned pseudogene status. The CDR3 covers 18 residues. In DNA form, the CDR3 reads TGTGCCAGCAGCAAAGTAGTTTTTACGGGGAGGGGAAACGAAAAACTGTTTTTT. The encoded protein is CASSKVVFTGRGNEKLFF.

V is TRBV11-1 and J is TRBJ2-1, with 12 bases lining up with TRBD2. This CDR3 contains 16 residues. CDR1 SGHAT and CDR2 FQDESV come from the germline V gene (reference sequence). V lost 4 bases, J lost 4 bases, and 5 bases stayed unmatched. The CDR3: CASSSWTSGTYNEQFF. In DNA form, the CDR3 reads TGTGCCAGCAGCTCCTGGACTAGCGGGACATACAATGAGCAGTTCTTC.

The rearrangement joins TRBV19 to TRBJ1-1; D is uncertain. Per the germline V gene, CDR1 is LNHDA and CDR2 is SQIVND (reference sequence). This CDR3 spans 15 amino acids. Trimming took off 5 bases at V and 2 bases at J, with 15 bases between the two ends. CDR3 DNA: TGTGCCAGTAGTCCCCGACGATGGAGTAACACTGAAGCTTTCTTT. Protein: CASSPRRWSNTEAFF. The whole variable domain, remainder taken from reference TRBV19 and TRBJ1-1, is DGGITQSPKYLFRKEGQNVTLSCEQNLNHDAMYWYRQDPGQGLRLIYYSQIVNDFQKGDIAEGYSVSREKKESFPLTVTSAQKNPTAFYLCASSPRRWSNTEAFFGQGTRLTVV.

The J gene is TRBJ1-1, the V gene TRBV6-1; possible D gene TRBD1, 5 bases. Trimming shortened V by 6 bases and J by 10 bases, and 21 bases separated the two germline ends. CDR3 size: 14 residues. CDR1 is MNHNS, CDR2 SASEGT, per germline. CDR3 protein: CASSHPQGGVGAFF. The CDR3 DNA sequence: TGTGCCAGCAGCCACCCGCAGGGAGGGGTCGGAGCTTTCTTT.

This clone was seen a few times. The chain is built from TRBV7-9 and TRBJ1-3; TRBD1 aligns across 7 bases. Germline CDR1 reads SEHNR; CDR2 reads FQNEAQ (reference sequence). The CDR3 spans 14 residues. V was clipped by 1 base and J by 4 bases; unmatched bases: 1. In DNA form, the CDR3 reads TGTGCCAGCAGCTTAGACAGGGGAGGAAACACCATATATTTT. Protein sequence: CASSLDRGGNTIYF.

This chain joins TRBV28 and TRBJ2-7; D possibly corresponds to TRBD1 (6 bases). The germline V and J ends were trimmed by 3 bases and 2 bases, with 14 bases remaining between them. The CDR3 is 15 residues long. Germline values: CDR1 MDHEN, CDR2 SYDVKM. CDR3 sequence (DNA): TGTGCCAGCAGTTTTACAGGGTTTGGCCCCTACGAGCAGTACTTC. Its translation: CASSFTGFGPYEQYF.

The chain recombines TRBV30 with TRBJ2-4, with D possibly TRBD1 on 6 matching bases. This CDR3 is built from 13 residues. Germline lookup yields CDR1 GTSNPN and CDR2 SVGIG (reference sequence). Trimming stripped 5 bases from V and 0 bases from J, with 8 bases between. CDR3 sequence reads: CAWRTEAKNIQYF. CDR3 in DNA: TGTGCCTGGCGGACAGAAGCCAAAAACATTCAGTACTTC.

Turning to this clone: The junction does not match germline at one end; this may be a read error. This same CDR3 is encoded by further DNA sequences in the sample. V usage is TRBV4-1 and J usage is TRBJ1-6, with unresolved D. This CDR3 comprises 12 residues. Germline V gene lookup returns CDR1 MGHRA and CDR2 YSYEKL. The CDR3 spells CASSQGASPLHF. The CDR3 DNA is TGCGCCAGCAGTCAAGGAGCTTCACCCCTCCACTTT.

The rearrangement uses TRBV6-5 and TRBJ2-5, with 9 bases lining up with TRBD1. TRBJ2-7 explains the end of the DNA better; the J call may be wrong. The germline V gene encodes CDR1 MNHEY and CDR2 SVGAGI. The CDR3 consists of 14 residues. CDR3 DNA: TGTGCCAGCAGACCCGGGACAGGGTCCTACGAGCAGTACTTC. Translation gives CASRPGTGSYEQYF.

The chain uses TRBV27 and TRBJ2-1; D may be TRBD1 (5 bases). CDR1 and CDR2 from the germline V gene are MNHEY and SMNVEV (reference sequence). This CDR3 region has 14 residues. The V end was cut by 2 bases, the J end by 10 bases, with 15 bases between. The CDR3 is CASSLRGSRPEQFF. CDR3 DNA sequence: TGTGCCAGCAGTTTAAGGGGCTCTAGGCCCGAGCAGTTCTTC.

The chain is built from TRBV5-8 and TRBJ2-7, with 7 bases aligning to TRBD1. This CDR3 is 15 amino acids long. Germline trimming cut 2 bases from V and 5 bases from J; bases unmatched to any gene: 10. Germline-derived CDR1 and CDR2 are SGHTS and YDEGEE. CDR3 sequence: CASSLRGQVWDEQYF. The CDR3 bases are TGTGCCAGCAGCTTAAGGGGGCAAGTCTGGGACGAGCAGTACTTC.

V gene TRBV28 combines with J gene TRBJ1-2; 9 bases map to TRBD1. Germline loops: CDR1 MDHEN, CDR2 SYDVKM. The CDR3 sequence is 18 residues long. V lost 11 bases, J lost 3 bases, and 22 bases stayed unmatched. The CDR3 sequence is CAYRPTGGPRDSYYGYTF. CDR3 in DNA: TGTGCCTATCGGCCCACAGGGGGCCCGAGAGATTCGTACTATGGCTACACCTTC.

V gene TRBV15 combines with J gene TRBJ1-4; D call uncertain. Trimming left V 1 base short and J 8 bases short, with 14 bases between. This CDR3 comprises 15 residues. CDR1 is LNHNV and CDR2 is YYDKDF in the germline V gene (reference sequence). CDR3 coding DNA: TGTGCCACCAGCAGAGCCGGCACCGGAGGAGAAAAACTGTTTTTT. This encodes CATSRAGTGGEKLFF.

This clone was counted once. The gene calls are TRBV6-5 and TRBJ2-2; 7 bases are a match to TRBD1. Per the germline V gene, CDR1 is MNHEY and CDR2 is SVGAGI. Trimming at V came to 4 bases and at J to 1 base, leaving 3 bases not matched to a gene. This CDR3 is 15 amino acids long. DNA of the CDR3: TGTGCCAGCAGTTTCCGGGACAGGAACACCGGGGAGCTGTTTTTT. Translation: CASSFRDRNTGELFF.

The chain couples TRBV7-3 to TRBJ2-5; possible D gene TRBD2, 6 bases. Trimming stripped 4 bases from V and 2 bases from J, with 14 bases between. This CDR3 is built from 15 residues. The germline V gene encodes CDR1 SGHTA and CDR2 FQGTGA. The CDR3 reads CASSYAGGYQETQYF. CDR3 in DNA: TGTGCCAGCAGCTACGCCGGGGGATATCAAGAGACCCAGTACTTC. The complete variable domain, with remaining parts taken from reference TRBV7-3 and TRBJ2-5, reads GAGVSQTPSNKVTEKGKYVELRCDPISGHTALYWYRQSLGQGPEFLIYFQGTGAADDSGLPNDRFFAVRPEGSVSTLKIQRTERGDSAVYLCASSYAGGYQETQYFGPGTRLLVL.

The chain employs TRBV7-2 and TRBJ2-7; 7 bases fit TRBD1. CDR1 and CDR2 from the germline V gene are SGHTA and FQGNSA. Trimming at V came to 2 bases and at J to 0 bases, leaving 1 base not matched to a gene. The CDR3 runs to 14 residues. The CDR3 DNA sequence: TGTGCCAGCAGCTTATGGGACAGCTCCTACGAGCAGTACTTC. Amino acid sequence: CASSLWDSSYEQYF.

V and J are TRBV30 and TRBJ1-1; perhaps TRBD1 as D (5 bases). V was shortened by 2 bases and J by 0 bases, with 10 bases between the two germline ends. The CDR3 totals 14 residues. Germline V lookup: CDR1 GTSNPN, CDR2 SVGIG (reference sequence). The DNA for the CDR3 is TGTGCCTGGAGTCCGACAGCCATGAACACTGAAGCTTTCTTT. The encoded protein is CAWSPTAMNTEAFF.

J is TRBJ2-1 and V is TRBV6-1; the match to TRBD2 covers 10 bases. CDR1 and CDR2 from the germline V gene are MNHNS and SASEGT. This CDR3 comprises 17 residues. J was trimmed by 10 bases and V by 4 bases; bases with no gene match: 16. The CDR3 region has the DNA TGTGCCAGCAGTGCATTGGATTGGTCTAGCGGGAGAGGCGAGCAGTTCTTC. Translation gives CASSALDWSSGRGEQFF.

DNA of the CDR3: TGTGCCAGCAGTCAACCGGGACAGGGGGGCAATGAGCAGTTCTTC. The encoded protein is CASSQPGQGGNEQFF. The chain carries TRBV28 and TRBJ2-1; 11 nucleotides agree with TRBD1. CDR3 size: 15 residues. CDR1 is MDHEN, CDR2 SYDVKM, per germline. The ends lost 5 bases at V and 6 bases at J; junction bases unmatched: 6.

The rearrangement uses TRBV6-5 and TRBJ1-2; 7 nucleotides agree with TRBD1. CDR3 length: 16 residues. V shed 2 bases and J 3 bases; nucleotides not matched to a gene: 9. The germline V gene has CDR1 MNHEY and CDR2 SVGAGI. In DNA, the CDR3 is TGTGCCAGCAGTTACAACCGACAGGGAGGCTACTATGGCTACACCTTC. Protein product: CASSYNRQGGYYGYTF.

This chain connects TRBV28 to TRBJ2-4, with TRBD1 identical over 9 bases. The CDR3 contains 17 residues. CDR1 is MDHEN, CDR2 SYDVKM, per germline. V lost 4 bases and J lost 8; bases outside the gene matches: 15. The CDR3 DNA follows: TGTGCCAGCAGTTCCTCCGGGACAGGGATTGGAGGAGACATTCAGTACTTC. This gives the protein CASSSSGTGIGGDIQYF. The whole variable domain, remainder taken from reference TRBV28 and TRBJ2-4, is DVKVTQSSRYLVKRTGEKVFLECVQDMDHENMFWYRQDPGLGLRLIYFSYDVKMKEKGDIPEGYSVSREKKERFSLILESASTNQTSMYLCASSSSGTGIGGDIQYFGAGTRLSVL.